This T cell receptor (beta chain) is from a study of Tregs in tolerant kidney transplant recipients. CDR1 and CDR2 from the germline V gene are SGHTA and FQGNSA. The CDR3 has 15 amino acids. Trimming took 5 bases from V and 5 from J, leaving 18 bases between them. Concerning this clone itself: Antigen specificity is unknown. With the read ending 3 residues before the CDR3 end, the germline J gene is used to fill in that end.

Mixed chimerism was transient after nonmyeloablative marrow transplants from related graft donors. Thawed PBMCs were FACS-sorted into unstimulated CD4+CD25+CD127- regulatory T cells, CD4+CD25- non-regulatory cells, CD4 and CD8 cells. Overall study results and limits: Donor-specific Treg expansion exceeded global Treg expansion in tolerant patients, suggesting antigen drive. Nucleotide sequences could not be compared across some patients' samples due to primer changes. No direct test of biological reproducibility was done here.

Using immunoSEQ multiplex PCR, the repertoire was profiled, and TCRdb retains in-frame clones only, with some absent. The sample table includes under 35,000 clones. The specimen was CD4+ T cells from blood (PBMCs), collected 24 months after the transplant. V gene TRBV7-2 combines with J gene TRBJ2-5, with D possibly matching TRBD2 (6 bases). This sequence was found in a human patient who received a combined kidney and bone marrow transplant. A subset of T cells may come from the graft donor. CDR3 sequence reads: CASSRWGEGRETQYF. The sequenced CDR3 bases are TGTGCCAGCAGCCGCTGGGGGGAAGGAAGGGAGACC.